Listed below are T cell receptor beta chains from one sample, sequenced in a study of fetal regulatory T cell absence and autoimmunity. This table comes from immunoSEQ multiplex PCR, and its TCRdb copy is limited to in-frame clones, with some not included. Altogether more than 90,000 clones are present, about two thirds being singletons, with the ten largest covering 2%. Sequencing was performed on pancreas tissue. Receptors were obtained from a male donor with IPEX syndrome. CDR3s leave out the opening cysteine and the closing phenylalanine or tryptophan. A D gene is named only where the DNA matches it firmly. Some rows have no size entry. The others give once, few or many, or a class for an expanded clone.

j_call d_call clone_size cdr3_length v_call cdr3_aa
TRBJ2-7 NA NA 12 TRBV29-1 SVEEGQGPYEQY
TRBJ2-3 TRBD1 NA 8 TRBV11-2 ASSGQARY
TRBJ2-3 NA NA 10 TRBV19 ASSTYMDTQY
TRBJ2-7 NA NA 13 TRBV5-4 ASSLGRGRAVEQY
TRBJ1-2 TRBD1 few 11 TRBV25-1 ASSTNRGPGYT
TRBJ1-5 NA NA 12 TRBV5-4 ASSLEKGHQPQH
TRBJ1-1 NA NA 10 TRBV15 ATTTADTEAF
TRBJ2-7 NA NA 13 TRBV15 ATSRGWGRNYEQY
TRBJ1-2 NA NA 12 TRBV6-6 ASSGAGDFYGYT
TRBJ1-1 NA NA 11 TRBV7-6 ASSPRTGTEAF
TRBJ2-4 NA NA 11 TRBV7-7 ASSRTRGDIQY
TRBJ1-5 TRBD1 NA 13 TRBV18 ASWGTGDSNQPQH
TRBJ2-1 TRBD2 NA 11 TRBV6-1 ASNLAGRNEQF
TRBJ2-1 TRBD1 NA 15 TRBV29-1 SVALGTGLPSYNEQF
TRBJ2-7 TRBD1 once 13 TRBV7-7 ASSLGQGPSYEQY
TRBJ1-2 TRBD1 NA 12 TRBV6-6 ASSYQGQNYGYT
TRBJ2-4 TRBD1 once 12 TRBV4-1 ASSSRGRENIQY
TRBJ2-7 NA few 9 TRBV10-3 ATEGSYEQY
TRBJ2-7 TRBD1 NA 11 TRBV10-3 AISEWTGYEQY
TRBJ2-7 TRBD2 NA 14 TRBV5-1 ASSRGLADSSYEQY
TRBJ1-2 TRBD1 NA 12 TRBV4-1 ASSQEGRGIGYT
TRBJ2-7 NA NA 10 TRBV4-1 ASSQGDGVTS
TRBJ2-2 NA NA 10 TRBV6-5 ASSYIPGELF
TRBJ2-3 TRBD2 NA 12 TRBV4-3 ASSRGGAGDTQY
TRBJ2-5 NA NA 14 TRBV7-2 ASSLVVAPKRETQY
TRBJ2-7 NA NA 13 TRBV5-5 ASSLARGGLYEQY
TRBJ1-5 TRBD1 NA 13 TRBV9 ASSVGEGANQPQH
TRBJ2-5 NA NA 14 TRBV15 ATSRDILPLQETQY
TRBJ2-5 TRBD1 NA 12 TRBV5-6 ASLRTGKGETQY
TRBJ2-7 TRBD2 NA 12 TRBV2 ASRVLAGAPEQY
TRBJ1-5 NA NA 11 TRBV11-2 ASSLDNNQPQH
TRBJ2-7 NA NA 11 TRBV29-1 SVEDPGPNEQY
TRBJ1-2 TRBD1 NA 11 TRBV30 AWSVRQGVGYT
TRBJ1-6 TRBD1 NA 14 TRBV25-1 ASSEPDRDRDSPLH
TRBJ1-3 NA NA 13 TRBV6-6 ASSYLDRSGNTIY
TRBJ2-3 NA NA 11 TRBV9 ASSVGSTDTQY
TRBJ2-3 NA NA 10 TRBV5-3 ARSLDTRTQY
TRBJ1-2 NA NA 10 TRBV9 ASSGDIGGYT
TRBJ2-3 TRBD1 NA 18 TRBV4-2 ASSQDEYDLGRGRTDTQY
TRBJ1-2 TRBD1 NA 12 TRBV27 ASSPATGLYGYT